These 9 T cell receptor beta chains came from one sample sequenced in a study of T cells in Graves' hyperthyroidism and ophthalmopathy. Researchers amplified the TCR beta CDR3 regions from RNA transcripts. First-round RT-PCR targeting the TCR CDR3 was performed with the HTBI primer set. TCRdb re-analysed the multiplex PCR reads in MiXCR, keeping a single row per CDR3 protein. The table lists hundreds of thousands of distinct CDR3 sequences, 15% to 17% of them singletons, with roughly 13% in the top ten. The sample taken for sequencing was blood. These receptors came from a woman aged 18-30 years with Graves' hyperthyroidism.

This clonotype was counted ten times or more. V gene TRBV6-2 or TRBV6-3 combines with J gene TRBJ2-1; 13 nucleotides agree with TRBD2. Trimming removed 4 bases from V and 6 bases from J; junction bases left unmatched: 9. Looked up from germline, CDR1 is MNHEY and CDR2 is SVGEGT. The CDR3 consists of 17 residues. CDR3 bases: TGTGCCAGCAGTTCCCTGGTGGGACTAGCGGGAAGCAATGAGCAGTTCTTC. Protein product: CASSSLVGLAGSNEQFF.

About this clonotype itself: This may stem from a read error, because a much larger clone lies one nucleotide away. The gene calls are TRBV7-2 and TRBJ1-6, with D unresolved. There are 13 residues in the CDR3. Trimming stripped 1 base from V and 10 bases from J, with 8 bases between. Germline V gene data show CDR1 as SGHTA and CDR2 as FQGNSA. The CDR3 protein is CASSLEPGSPLHF. DNA of the CDR3: TGTGCCAGCAGCTTAGAGCCGGGATCACCCCTCCACTTT.

This clonotype was observed a handful of times. The V call is TRBV20-1, the J call TRBJ2-1, with TRBD2 identical over 9 bases. The CDR3 spans 13 residues. The junction had 2 bases not matched to a gene; V was cut back by 3 bases and J by 5 bases. Germline CDR1 DFQATT, CDR2 SNEGSKA (reference sequence). DNA of the CDR3: TGCAGTGCTAGTGGCGGGGGGGACAATGAGCAGTTCTTC. Translation gives CSASGGGDNEQFF.

This chain joins TRBV18 and TRBJ1-3; D may be TRBD1 (5 bases). This CDR3 spans 16 amino acids. The germline V gene has CDR1 KGHSH and CDR2 LQKENI. V lost 0 bases, J lost 4 bases, and 13 bases lay in between. The CDR3 loop is CASSPPSGWTGNTIYF. The CDR3 nucleotides read TGTGCCAGCTCACCACCGTCAGGGTGGACCGGAAACACCATATATTTT.

J is TRBJ1-2 and V is TRBV11-2, with 8 bases aligning to TRBD1. This CDR3 region has 13 residues. Germline-derived CDR1 and CDR2 are SGHAT and FQNNGV. Unmatched junction bases numbered 4, after V lost 4 bases and J lost 6 bases. As DNA, the CDR3 is TGTGCCAGCAGCTGGACAGGGTCCAATGGCTACACCTTC. As protein: CASSWTGSNGYTF.

A word on this clonotype: Possible read error: a much larger clone is one base away. The CDR3 is CASSLVRQGGREQYF. The CDR3 DNA is TGTGCCAGCAGCTTAGTGAGACAGGGAGGGCGCGAGCAGTACTTC. The genes are TRBV7-2 and TRBJ2-7; TRBD1 or TRBD2 may be the D gene (7 bases each). Germline CDR1 SGHTA, CDR2 FQGNSA. CDR3 size: 15 residues. Trimming stripped 1 base from V and 6 bases from J, with 16 bases between.

Worth noting for this clonotype: A read error is possible here, since a much larger clone lies one base away. The chain employs TRBV28 and TRBJ2-7; 10 positions agree with TRBD2. Looked up from germline, CDR1 is MDHEN and CDR2 is SYDVKM. The V gene end was trimmed by 4 bases and the J gene end by 9 bases; junction bases not matched to a gene: 9. This CDR3 spans 14 amino acids. CDR3 DNA: TGTGCCAGCAGTTCAGCGGGAGGGCCCGGGGGGCAGTACTTC. This encodes CASSSAGGPGGQYF.

The chain employs TRBV11-2 and TRBJ1-3; D is perhaps TRBD1 (6 bases). The CDR3 has 16 residues. V was clipped by 1 base and J by 8 bases, with 18 bases between them. From germline, CDR1 is SGHAT and CDR2 FQNNGV. In DNA, the CDR3 is TGTGCCAGCAGCTTAGTAGTCGGGACAAGCGGATACACCATATATTTT. Amino acids: CASSLVVGTSGYTIYF.

V usage is TRBV20-1 and J usage is TRBJ1-2, with D hard to call. CDR1 DFQATT and CDR2 SNEGSKA come from the germline V gene (reference sequence). Trimming stripped 3 bases from V and 8 bases from J, with 13 bases between. The CDR3 sequence is 12 residues long. The chain's CDR3 is CSASPRVLGYTF. Written as DNA, the CDR3 is TGCAGTGCTAGTCCCCGTGTCTTGGGCTACACCTTC.